These T cell receptor beta chains were read from a single sample in a study of blood T cell repertoires in COVID-19. TCRdb's copy holds only in-frame clones and misses some; the assay was immunoSEQ multiplex PCR. This table holds 150,000 to 200,000 clones, roughly 83% found once. The sample consisted of peripheral blood. The source of these receptors is a woman in her thirties or forties with COVID-19, enrolled during active disease. The CDR3 runs from the conserved cysteine through the conserved F or W. The D gene is left open where the match is weak. The listing skips clone size in some rows; elsewhere it reads once, few, many or a size class.

j_call | d_call | v_call | clone_size | cdr3_aa | cdr3_nt
TRBJ1-3 | NA | TRBV9 | NA | CASSGSAPRSGTGNTIYF | TGTGCCAGCAGCGGCAGTGCCCCTCGGTCGGGAACTGGAAACACCATATATTTT
TRBJ1-4 | NA | TRBV2 | NA | CASSEGVPTNEKLFF | TGTGCCAGCAGTGAGGGAGTCCCAACTAATGAAAAACTGTTTTTT
TRBJ2-7 | TRBD2 | TRBV20-1 | NA | CSASDSGSFGEQYF | TGCAGTGCTAGTGATAGCGGGAGTTTCGGCGAGCAGTACTTC
TRBJ2-3 | NA | TRBV7-9 | NA | CASSPGHTQYF | TGTGCCAGCAGCCCAGGGCATACGCAGTATTTT
TRBJ1-1 | TRBD1 | TRBV4-1 | NA | CASSQEQGAVYTEAFF | TGCGCCAGCAGCCAAGAACAGGGGGCTGTTTACACTGAAGCTTTCTTT
TRBJ2-7 | NA | TRBV4-1 | NA | CASSQDLTSIRYEQYF | TGCGCCAGCAGCCAAGATTTGACTAGTATTCGATACGAGCAGTACTTC
TRBJ1-6 | TRBD1 | TRBV6-5 | NA | CASSYQAGGGNSPLHF | TGTGCCAGCAGTTATCAAGCAGGGGGTGGTAATTCACCCCTCCACTTT
TRBJ1-4 | NA | TRBV10-2 | NA | CASSRPGSRTNEKLFF | TGCGCCAGCAGTCGTCCAGGGTCTAGAACTAATGAAAAACTGTTTTTT
TRBJ2-3 | NA | TRBV18 | NA | CASSPPGGGHTDTQYF | TGTGCCAGCTCACCACCGGGCGGAGGCCACACAGATACGCAGTATTTT
TRBJ2-3 | TRBD2 | TRBV3-1/TRBV3-2 | NA | CASSQDLQAGAPVF | TGTGCCAGCAGCCAAGATCTTCAAGCGGGGGCCCCCGTTTTT
TRBJ1-1 | NA | TRBV18 | NA | CASSPTLNTEAFF | TGTGCCAGCTCACCGACATTGAACACTGAAGCTTTCTTT
TRBJ2-3 | TRBD2 | TRBV5-1 | NA | CATTREGLSTDTQYF | TGCGCCACCACGCGGGAGGGCCTTAGCACAGATACGCAGTATTTT
TRBJ1-6 | TRBD1 | TRBV3-1/TRBV3-2 | NA | CASGEWTGKNSPLHF | TGTGCCAGCGGGGAATGGACAGGAAAAAATTCACCCCTCCACTTT
TRBJ1-1 | NA | TRBV6-5 | NA | CASSYQGKNTEAFF | TGTGCCAGCAGTTATCAGGGGAAGAACACTGAAGCTTTCTTT
TRBJ2-2 | TRBD2 | TRBV5-1 | NA | CASSLAGGYAGELFF | TGCGCCAGCAGCTTAGCGGGAGGGTACGCCGGGGAGCTGTTTTTT
TRBJ2-5 | TRBD2 | TRBV7-9 | few | CASSSPAIRGGPFQETQYF | TGTGCCAGCAGCTCGCCGGCAATCCGCGGGGGGCCCTTCCAAGAGACCCAGTACTTC
TRBJ1-3 | NA | TRBV18 | NA | CASSPAALPSGNTIYF | TGTGCCAGCTCACCAGCGGCCTTGCCCTCTGGAAACACCATATATTTT
TRBJ2-5 | NA | TRBV19 | NA | CASSIGRSETQYF | TGTGCCAGTAGTATTGGGAGGTCAGAGACCCAGTACTTC
TRBJ2-2 | NA | TRBV13 | NA | CASSPRWQGELFF | TGTGCCAGCAGCCCGAGGTGGCAGGGGGAGCTGTTTTTT
TRBJ1-5 | NA | TRBV9 | NA | CASSVDWSSRQPQHF | TGTGCCAGCAGCGTAGACTGGTCGAGTCGTCAGCCCCAGCATTTT
TRBJ1-2 | NA | TRBV3-1/TRBV3-2 | NA | CASSQESVGYTF | TGTGCCAGCAGCCAAGAGTCGGTTGGCTACACCTTC
TRBJ2-2 | TRBD1 | TRBV18 | NA | CASSPPTGGNTGELFF | TGTGCCAGCTCACCACCTACAGGGGGTAACACCGGGGAGCTGTTTTTT
TRBJ2-1 | TRBD1 | TRBV3-1/TRBV3-2 | few | CASTRQGQQFGEQFF | TGTGCCAGCACCAGACAGGGTCAGCAATTCGGAGAGCAGTTCTTC
TRBJ2-1 | TRBD2 | TRBV7-8 | NA | CATRLASWNEQFF | TGTGCCACCCGACTAGCTTCGTGGAATGAGCAGTTCTTC
TRBJ2-7 | TRBD2 | TRBV11-3 | NA | CASSPPGTRGEQYF | TGTGCCAGCAGCCCTCCCGGGACTAGAGGCGAGCAGTACTTC
TRBJ2-7 | TRBD2 | TRBV7-9 | once | CASSLGGSHHEQYF | TGTGCCAGCAGCCTGGGGGGGAGCCACCACGAGCAGTACTTC
TRBJ1-1 | TRBD1 | TRBV5-4 | NA | CAGGTGEREAFF | TGTGCCGGGGGGACAGGGGAACGTGAAGCTTTCTTT
TRBJ2-6 | TRBD1 | TRBV12-5 | NA | CASGLFRDRGSGANVLTF | TGTGCTAGTGGTTTGTTTCGGGACAGGGGCTCTGGGGCCAACGTCCTGACTTTC
TRBJ2-1 | NA | TRBV5-1 | NA | CASSLGHPGYNEQFF | TGCGCCAGCAGCTTGGGACACCCGGGGTACAATGAGCAGTTCTTC
TRBJ2-7 | NA | TRBV6-2/TRBV6-3 | NA | CASSSGRGQYF | TGTGCCAGCAGCTCCGGTCGGGGGCAGTACTTC
TRBJ2-7 | TRBD2 | TRBV30 | NA | CACPLAGAKFGQYF | TGTGCCTGCCCACTAGCGGGAGCTAAGTTCGGGCAGTACTTC
TRBJ1-2 | NA | TRBV7-2 | once | CASSYSGEGGYTF | TGTGCCAGCAGCTATTCAGGGGAGGGTGGCTACACCTTC
TRBJ1-1 | TRBD1 | TRBV6-5 | NA | CASRSRGQSRAFF | TGTGCCAGCAGATCAAGGGGGCAGTCTCGAGCTTTCTTT
TRBJ1-2 | NA | TRBV10-3 | NA | CAISPEGFGYTF | TGTGCCATCAGTCCCGAGGGTTTTGGCTACACCTTC
TRBJ2-1 | NA | TRBV21-1 | few | CASSSRDRAWDEQFF | TGTGCCAGCAGCAGCCGGGACAGGGCCTGGGATGAGCAGTTCTTC
TRBJ2-1 | NA | TRBV6-6 | NA | CASSYSHEGNNEQFF | TGTGCCAGCAGTTACTCCCACGAGGGAAACAATGAGCAGTTCTTC
TRBJ1-5 | NA | TRBV12-3/TRBV12-4 | NA | CASSISSNQPQHF | TGTGCCAGCAGTATTAGCAGCAATCAGCCCCAGCATTTT
TRBJ1-1 | NA | TRBV18 | NA | CASLMTPNTEAFF | TGTGCCAGCTTAATGACACCGAACACTGAAGCTTTCTTT
TRBJ1-2 | NA | TRBV29-1 | NA | CSVEGSGYGYTF | TGCAGCGTTGAAGGGTCAGGCTATGGCTACACCTTC
TRBJ1-1 | TRBD1 | TRBV9 | NA | CASSVAGQGAGFTEAFF | TGTGCCAGCAGCGTAGCGGGACAGGGGGCTGGTTTCACTGAAGCTTTCTTT
TRBJ2-3 | NA | TRBV19 | once | CASRGTDTQYF | TGTGCCAGCCGGGGAACAGATACGCAGTATTTT
TRBJ2-2 | TRBD1 | TRBV6-6 | NA | CASSLSSGTGPGGELFF | TGTGCCAGCAGTCTGTCTTCCGGGACAGGGCCGGGCGGGGAGCTGTTTTTT
TRBJ1-2 | NA | TRBV19 | NA | CASADNIRGYTF | TGTGCCAGTGCAGACAATATCCGTGGCTACACCTTC
TRBJ1-1 | NA | TRBV5-4 | NA | CASRAATKNTEAFF | TGTGCCAGCAGGGCAGCGACCAAGAACACTGAAGCTTTCTTT
TRBJ2-2 | NA | TRBV10-3 | once | CAIRAAGMNTGELFF | TGTGCCATCAGGGCGGCGGGGATGAACACCGGGGAGCTGTTTTTT
TRBJ2-3 | NA | TRBV7-9 | NA | CASSFQGTSSTDTQYF | TGTGCCAGCAGCTTTCAGGGGACATCTAGCACAGATACGCAGTATTTT